The 28 T cell receptor beta chains listed next were all sequenced from one sample in a study of cytomegalovirus exposure and HLA in healthy donors. With 60 Vbeta and 13 Jbeta primers, the PCR was carried out. Sequencing used immunoSEQ multiplex PCR; TCRdb keeps in-frame clones, though not all of them. This table has about 98,000 clones, roughly 76% appearing once. Sequencing used PBMCs. The source of these receptors is a man between 45 and 60 years old in good health and CMV-seronegative.

V gene TRBV27 combines with J gene TRBJ1-5; TRBD1 agrees at 7 bases. Germline V gene sequence: CDR1 MNHEY, CDR2 SMNVEV (reference sequence). The CDR3 totals 14 residues. V lost 6 bases and J lost 1; bases outside the gene matches: 3. CDR3 nucleotide sequence: TGTGCCAGCAGATTGACAGGGAGCAATCAGCCCCAGCATTTT. Translating it yields CASRLTGSNQPQHF.

This clone has only a few counts. J is TRBJ2-1 and V is TRBV11-2; perhaps TRBD2 as D (5 bases). The germline gives CDR1 SGHAT, CDR2 FQNNGV. This CDR3 has 12 amino acids. Trimming pared 6 bases from V and 7 bases from J, leaving 10 bases between. CDR3 DNA: TGTGCCAGCAGAATTACTAGGAATGAGCAGTTCTTC. It codes for CASRITRNEQFF. Based on the CDR3 plus reference TRBV11-2 and TRBJ2-1, the full variable domain is EAGVAQSPRYKIIEKRQSVAFWCNPISGHATLYWYQQILGQGPKLLIQFQNNGVVDDSQLPKDRFSAERLKGVDSTLKIQPAKLEDSAVYLCASRITRNEQFFGPGTRLTVL.

The chain links TRBV6-1 to TRBJ1-2; maybe TRBD1 (6 bases). Trimming took 6 bases from V and 4 from J, leaving 12 bases between them. This CDR3 is built from 13 residues. Germline CDR1 is MNHNS and CDR2 is SASEGT. CDR3 region: CASSLDRFYGYTF. The CDR3, as DNA: TGTGCCAGCAGCCTGGACAGATTCTATGGCTACACCTTC.

This clone was detected only a few times. V gene TRBV7-2 combines with J gene TRBJ1-1; a possible D gene is TRBD1 (5 bases). The CDR3 runs to 12 residues. The V gene lost 5 bases and the J gene lost 11 bases, with 15 bases spanning the gap. Germline V CDR1 and CDR2: SGHTA, FQGNSA. The CDR3 nucleotides read TGTGCCAGCAGCCGCGCGGTCGGGGGGGCTTTCTTT. Residues: CASSRAVGGAFF.

The chain has TRBV28 and TRBJ2-3; tentatively, D is TRBD2 (5 bases). Trimming took 5 bases from V and 0 from J, leaving 18 bases between them. The CDR3 covers 17 residues. Germline CDR1 is MDHEN and CDR2 is SYDVKM. CDR3 amino acids: CASSGNFGLLSTDTQYF. CDR3 nucleotides: TGTGCCAGCAGTGGGAACTTCGGACTCCTTAGCACAGATACGCAGTATTTT.

This chain joins TRBV7-6 and TRBJ1-5; D call uncertain. Germline V CDR1 and CDR2: SGHVS, FNYEAQ. The V end was cut by 2 bases, the J end by 5 bases, with 7 bases between. This CDR3 has 13 amino acids. CDR3 nucleotides: TGTGCCAGCAGCTTACGGGAAGATCAGCCCCAGCATTTT. Its protein product is CASSLREDQPQHF.

This clone has just a few counts. V usage is TRBV7-9 and J usage is TRBJ1-1, with 8 bases fitting TRBD1. V lost 5 bases and J lost 5; bases outside the gene matches: 10. The V gene's germline CDR1 is SEHNR and CDR2 FQNEAQ (reference sequence). This CDR3 region has 15 residues. The DNA of the CDR3 is TGTGCCAGCAGCCCGGACAGGGTTTTAGGAACTGAAGCTTTCTTT. Protein: CASSPDRVLGTEAFF.

The chain joins TRBV13 to TRBJ2-1; 11 nucleotides agree with TRBD2. The V gene end was trimmed by 0 bases and the J gene end by 5 bases; junction bases not matched to a gene: 9. The CDR3 totals 18 residues. In germline, CDR1 is PRHDT, CDR2 FYEKMQ (reference sequence). CDR3 bases: TGTGCCAGCAGCTTAGGTGATTGGGGACTAGCGGAAAACAATGAGCAGTTCTTC. Translated: CASSLGDWGLAENNEQFF.

A single count supports this clone. The chain carries TRBV21-1 and TRBJ2-5; TRBD2 was called by the table and not checked on the DNA. TRBV21-1 has pseudogene status. The CDR3 is 13 residues long. The chain's CDR3 is CASSRGGKETQYF. DNA of the CDR3: TGTGCCAGCAGCAGGGGCGGGAAAGAGACCCAGTACTTC.

This chain uses TRBV29-1 with TRBJ2-3; tentative D call: TRBD2 (5 bases). The CDR3 is 12 residues long. Trimming cost V 7 bases and J 5 bases, with 13 bases left between them. Germline values: CDR1 SQVTM, CDR2 ANQGSEA. The CDR3 DNA reads as TGCAGCGCTATACTAGTACAAGATACGCAGTATTTT. Encoded protein: CSAILVQDTQYF.

This clone has more than one count but fewer than ten. This rearrangement joins TRBV28 to TRBJ2-4; TRBD2 is a possible D gene (5 bases). CDR1 is MDHEN and CDR2 is SYDVKM in the germline V gene. Deletions cut 10 bases from V and 3 bases from J, with 13 bases between. The CDR3 contains 13 residues. CDR3 DNA sequence: TGTGCCACCACTCCCGGGGTCAAAAACATTCAGTACTTC. Translation: CATTPGVKNIQYF.

The V and J genes are TRBV6-6 and TRBJ2-3; 7 bases are a match to TRBD1. V shed 6 bases and J 3 bases; nucleotides not matched to a gene: 3. The V gene's germline CDR1 is MNHNY and CDR2 SVGAGI (reference sequence). This CDR3 contains 13 residues. The CDR3 spells CASSAQGTDTQYF. Here the CDR3 DNA reads TGTGCCAGCAGCGCACAGGGGACAGATACGCAGTATTTT.

The chain combines TRBV28 with TRBJ2-1; TRBD2 aligns across 8 bases. Germline lookup yields CDR1 MDHEN and CDR2 SYDVKM. This CDR3 region has 15 residues. Losses at the gene ends were 9 bases for V and 6 bases for J; bases not matched to a gene: 13. The CDR3 sequence: CASVLGREEFNEQFF. CDR3 nucleotides: TGTGCCAGTGTTCTGGGGCGGGAGGAATTCAATGAGCAGTTCTTC. The full variable domain, with the rest looked up from reference TRBV28 and TRBJ2-1, is DVKVTQSSRYLVKRTGEKVFLECVQDMDHENMFWYRQDPGLGLRLIYFSYDVKMKEKGDIPEGYSVSREKKERFSLILESASTNQTSMYLCASVLGREEFNEQFFGPGTRLTVL.

V is TRBV19 and J is TRBJ1-2; D remains ambiguous. The germline gives CDR1 LNHDA, CDR2 SQIVND (reference sequence). Trimming took 6 bases from V and 0 from J, leaving 8 bases between them. CDR3 length: 13 residues. In nucleotides, the CDR3 is TGTGCCAGTAGCCCCCCCGCTAACTATGGCTACACCTTC. It translates to CASSPPANYGYTF. Full variable domain (outside the CDR3, taken from reference TRBV19 and TRBJ1-2): DGGITQSPKYLFRKEGQNVTLSCEQNLNHDAMYWYRQDPGQGLRLIYYSQIVNDFQKGDIAEGYSVSREKKESFPLTVTSAQKNPTAFYLCASSPPANYGYTFGSGTRLTVV.

V and J are TRBV4-3 and TRBJ1-4; no reliable D call. Per germline, CDR1 LGHNA and CDR2 YSLEER. V lost 1 base to trimming and J lost 0 bases, with 9 bases between them. This CDR3 comprises 16 residues. CDR3 in DNA: TGCGCCAGCAGCCAAGCGGGTGAGGCAACTAATGAAAAACTGTTTTTT. The encoded protein is CASSQAGEATNEKLFF.

The V call is TRBV18, the J call TRBJ2-1; TRBD2 agrees at 10 bases. The CDR3 totals 15 residues. With V trimmed by 2 bases and J by 9 bases, 7 bases remained unmatched. The V gene's germline CDR1 is KGHSH and CDR2 LQKENI. CDR3 loop: CASSPVSGRVGEQFF. CDR3 nucleotides: TGTGCCAGCTCACCAGTAAGCGGGAGGGTCGGTGAGCAGTTCTTC.

The rearrangement joins TRBV30 to TRBJ2-7, with 9 positions matching TRBD1. This CDR3 is built from 13 residues. V was clipped by 5 bases and J by 4 bases; unmatched bases: 6. The V gene's germline CDR1 is GTSNPN and CDR2 SVGIG (reference sequence). CDR3: CAWAQGAEYEQYF. The CDR3 nucleotides read TGTGCCTGGGCACAGGGGGCAGAGTACGAGCAGTACTTC.

The J gene is TRBJ2-3, the V gene TRBV6-4, with 9 bases matching TRBD1. Germline V CDR1 and CDR2: MRHNA, SNTAGT. After removal of 4 bases from V and 0 bases from J, the junction contained 2 bases not matched to a gene. This CDR3 has 15 amino acids. The CDR3 is CASSAGTGSTDTQYF. The CDR3, as DNA: TGTGCCAGCAGTGCCGGGACAGGGAGCACAGATACGCAGTATTTT.

The chain employs TRBV5-8 and TRBJ1-2; tentative D call: TRBD1 (5 bases). In germline, CDR1 is SGHTS, CDR2 YDEGEE. The CDR3 loop spans 16 amino acids. V shed 4 bases and J shed 0 bases, with 16 bases lying between them. This CDR3 is CASSGREGTSNYGYTF. In DNA, the CDR3 is TGTGCCAGCAGCGGCCGGGAGGGGACCTCTAACTATGGCTACACCTTC.

This chain uses TRBV4-1 with TRBJ2-2; D unresolved. The V and J ends lost 3 bases and 3 bases respectively, with 14 bases between them. Germline lookup yields CDR1 MGHRA and CDR2 YSYEKL. The CDR3 totals 16 residues. The CDR3 region has the DNA TGCGCCAGCAGCCAGGCTTACGTGTTGGACACCGGGGAGCTGTTTTTT. This translates into CASSQAYVLDTGELFF.

The rearrangement joins TRBV18 to TRBJ2-1; 7 nucleotides match TRBD2. J gave up 9 bases and V 0 bases, and 5 bases lay outside the gene matches. The CDR3 has 14 residues. Germline V gene data show CDR1 as KGHSH and CDR2 as LQKENI. CDR3 sequence: CASSPPGLGVEQFF. DNA of the CDR3: TGTGCCAGCTCACCACCCGGACTAGGGGTTGAGCAGTTCTTC.

The gene calls are TRBV29-1 and TRBJ2-1; 7 nucleotides align to TRBD1. Germline V gene lookup returns CDR1 SQVTM and CDR2 ANQGSEA. The V and J ends lost 4 bases and 7 bases, in that order; junction bases with no gene match: 13. The CDR3 totals 15 residues. The CDR3 region is CSVANPGTAQNEQFF. Written as DNA, the CDR3 is TGCAGCGTTGCCAATCCCGGGACAGCGCAGAATGAGCAGTTCTTC.

The chain carries TRBV20-1 and TRBJ2-5; TRBD2 might be the D (6 bases). Trimming removed 7 bases at V and 4 bases at J, with 10 bases between. The germline V gene has CDR1 DFQATT and CDR2 SNEGSKA (reference sequence). The CDR3 is 11 residues long. CDR3 in DNA: TGCAGTGGCGGGGTGACAGAGACCCAGTACTTC. Amino acid sequence: CSGGVTETQYF.

V usage is TRBV6-4 and J usage is TRBJ2-1, with a tentative D call TRBD1 (6 bases). The CDR3 length is 13 residues. The ends were cut back, 0 bases at V and 6 bases at J, with 6 bases in the middle. CDR1 MRHNA and CDR2 SNTAGT come from the germline V gene. CDR3 sequence reads: CASSDSGGNEQFF. CDR3 DNA sequence: TGTGCCAGCAGTGACTCAGGGGGCAATGAGCAGTTCTTC.

V and J are TRBV10-2 and TRBJ2-2, with 10 bases that match TRBD2. The V gene's germline CDR1 is WSHSY and CDR2 SAAADI. This CDR3 comprises 15 residues. After removal of 6 bases from V and 1 base from J, the junction contained 2 bases not matched to a gene. This CDR3 is CASSLAGGNTGELFF. CDR3 nucleotides: TGCGCCAGCAGCTTAGCGGGGGGGAACACCGGGGAGCTGTTTTTT.

The chain combines TRBV5-4 with TRBJ2-1; D possibly corresponds to TRBD2 (5 bases). The CDR3 is made up of 13 amino acids. Germline CDR1 SGHNT, CDR2 YYREEE (reference sequence). The ends were cut back, 2 bases at V and 6 bases at J, with 9 bases in the middle. This chain's CDR3 is CASSFSAGNEQFF. Here the CDR3 DNA reads TGTGCCAGCAGCTTCAGCGCGGGCAATGAGCAGTTCTTC.

This clone is a singleton in its sample. J is TRBJ2-2 and V is TRBV5-1, with unresolved D. This CDR3 spans 14 amino acids. V was clipped by 0 bases and J by 3 bases, with 6 bases between them. CDR1 and CDR2 (germline): SGHRS, YFSETQ. CDR3 sequence: CASSLGAHTGELFF. CDR3 bases: TGCGCCAGCAGCTTGGGAGCGCACACCGGGGAGCTGTTTTTT.

This chain links TRBV7-6 with TRBJ1-1; D might be TRBD1 (6 bases). The CDR3 runs 15 residues. Per germline, CDR1 SGHVS and CDR2 FNYEAQ. V was shortened by 3 bases and J by 0 bases, with 11 bases between the two germline ends. CDR3 amino acids: CASSFQQGMNTEAFF. CDR3 coding DNA: TGTGCCAGCAGCTTCCAACAGGGAATGAACACTGAAGCTTTCTTT.